Listed below are T cell receptor beta chains from one sample, sequenced in a study of blood T cell repertoires in COVID-19. The table came from immunoSEQ multiplex PCR; TCRdb's copy has only in-frame clones and leaves some out. The data show some 30,000 clones, less than 90% seen once. The specimen was peripheral blood. These receptors all stem from a woman older than 75 with active or convalescent COVID-19. Each CDR3 is given with its conserved first and last residue. Each record gives: J gene, V gene, D gene, clone size, CDR3 protein, CDR3 DNA. The D gene is left open where the match is weak. A clone size is listed for some rows: how often the clone was seen (once, few, many), or a class if it is expanded.

TRBJ2-7,TRBV10-3,-,-,CAISESAGAVYEQYF,TGTGCCATCAGTGAGTCGGCAGGGGCAGTCTACGAGCAGTACTTC
TRBJ2-2,TRBV7-7,TRBD1,-,CASSLWDRGLAGELFF,TGTGCCAGCAGCTTGTGGGACAGGGGGCTAGCCGGGGAGCTGTTTTTT
TRBJ2-7,TRBV11-2,TRBD1,-,CASSSRTGASYEQYF,TGTGCCAGCAGCTCACGGACAGGGGCCTCCTACGAGCAGTACTTC
TRBJ1-1,TRBV27,-,few,CASSLDNLNTEAFF,TGTGCCAGCAGTTTGGACAACTTGAACACTGAAGCTTTCTTT
TRBJ2-2,TRBV21-1,-,once,CASSKKKGGQAYTGELFF,TGTGCCAGCAGCAAAAAAAAGGGGGGACAGGCGTACACCGGGGAGCTGTTTTTT
TRBJ2-2,TRBV7-3,TRBD1,-,CASSPGTGGPGELFF,TGTGCCAGCAGCCCTGGGACAGGCGGTCCCGGGGAGCTGTTTTTT
TRBJ2-5,TRBV5-4,-,-,CASSLGGALETQYF,TGTGCCAGCAGCTTGGGTGGGGCACTGGAGACCCAGTACTTC
TRBJ2-5,TRBV6-5,-,once,CASGKEGRETQYF,TGTGCCAGCGGCAAGGAGGGTCGTGAGACCCAGTACTTC
TRBJ2-7,TRBV12-1,-,-,CASSFGLWPSYEQYF,TGTGCCAGCAGCTTTGGGCTCTGGCCCTCCTACGAGCAGTACTTC
TRBJ2-2,TRBV7-6,TRBD1,-,CASSRTGTGISGELFF,TGTGCCAGCAGCCGGACCGGGACAGGGATTTCCGGGGAGCTGTTTTTT
TRBJ2-1,TRBV7-9,TRBD2,-,CASSPGRLAGGLFNEQFF,TGTGCCAGCAGCCCCGGCAGACTAGCGGGGGGGCTATTTAATGAGCAGTTCTTC
TRBJ1-4,TRBV24-1,-,-,CATTSTDEKLFF,TGTGCCACCACAAGTACAGATGAAAAACTGTTTTTT
TRBJ1-1,TRBV10-3,-,-,CAIAPLAMNTEAFF,TGTGCCATCGCCCCGCTGGCCATGAACACTGAAGCTTTCTTT
TRBJ1-1,TRBV6-5,TRBD1,-,CASTSGTGNTEAFF,TGTGCCAGCACCTCCGGGACAGGTAACACTGAAGCTTTCTTT
TRBJ2-5,TRBV4-1,TRBD2,-,CASSQLRGGPRETQYF,TGCGCCAGCAGCCAACTGCGGGGGGGCCCCCGAGAGACCCAGTACTTC
TRBJ1-2,TRBV28,-,-,CASGAGYDYGYTF,TGTGCCAGCGGAGCAGGGTATGACTATGGCTACACCTTC
TRBJ1-2,TRBV29-1,-,-,CSVASLVGGLYGYTF,TGCAGCGTTGCAAGTTTAGTGGGCGGGCTCTATGGCTACACCTTC
TRBJ2-1,TRBV5-1,-,-,CASSSIPGLNNEQFF,TGCGCCAGCAGCTCGATCCCGGGACTCAACAATGAGCAGTTCTTC
TRBJ1-2,TRBV10-3,-,once,CAISQQEFYGYTF,TGTGCCATCAGCCAACAGGAGTTCTATGGCTACACCTTC
TRBJ2-1,TRBV14,-,-,CASSRLGGVEYNEQFF,TGTGCCAGCAGCCGTCTAGGGGGGGTAGAATACAATGAGCAGTTCTTC
TRBJ1-2,TRBV29-1,-,-,CSVEGEGLEGYGYTF,TGCAGCGTTGAGGGTGAGGGGCTGGAGGGGTATGGCTACACCTTC
TRBJ2-1,TRBV5-1,-,-,CASSPYPASSYNEQFF,TGCGCCAGCAGCCCTTACCCAGCGAGCTCCTACAATGAGCAGTTCTTC
TRBJ1-1,TRBV19,TRBD1,-,CASRHRGMNTEAFF,TGTGCCAGTAGGCACAGGGGTATGAACACTGAAGCTTTCTTT
TRBJ1-2,TRBV10-1,-,-,CATRGGMGGIVYGYTF,TGCGCCACCAGAGGTGGTATGGGGGGAATCGTCTATGGCTACACCTTC
TRBJ2-1,TRBV7-2,TRBD2,-,CASSTSGGDYNEQFF,TGTGCCAGCAGCACAAGCGGGGGGGACTACAATGAGCAGTTCTTC
TRBJ1-2,TRBV3-1/TRBV3-2,TRBD1,-,CASSHGTGGWQGYTF,TGTGCCAGCAGCCATGGGACAGGGGGCTGGCAGGGCTACACCTTC
TRBJ1-5,TRBV18,TRBD1,-,CASSSSQGGSLDQPQHF,TGTGCCAGCTCAAGCAGCCAGGGGGGAAGTTTGGATCAGCCCCAGCATTTT
TRBJ1-3,TRBV3-1/TRBV3-2,TRBD1,-,CASSQRQGGEGNTIYF,TGTGCCAGCAGCCAGCGACAGGGTGGGGAGGGAAACACCATATATTTT
TRBJ2-1,TRBV2,TRBD2,-,CASRLAPYNEQFF,TGTGCCAGCCGACTAGCGCCCTACAATGAGCAGTTCTTC
TRBJ1-2,TRBV7-6,TRBD1,-,CASRPGQDYGYTF,TGTGCCAGCAGGCCTGGACAGGACTATGGCTACACCTTC
TRBJ2-3,TRBV29-1,-,-,CSVGAPDTQYF,TGCAGCGTTGGGGCCCCAGATACGCAGTATTTT
TRBJ1-2,TRBV5-4,-,-,CASSLNGFLNGYTF,TGTGCCAGCAGCTTGAATGGCTTCCTCAATGGCTACACCTTC
TRBJ1-3,TRBV3-1/TRBV3-2,-,-,CASSQTRDSGNTIYF,TGTGCCAGCAGCCAGACTCGGGACTCTGGAAACACCATATATTTT